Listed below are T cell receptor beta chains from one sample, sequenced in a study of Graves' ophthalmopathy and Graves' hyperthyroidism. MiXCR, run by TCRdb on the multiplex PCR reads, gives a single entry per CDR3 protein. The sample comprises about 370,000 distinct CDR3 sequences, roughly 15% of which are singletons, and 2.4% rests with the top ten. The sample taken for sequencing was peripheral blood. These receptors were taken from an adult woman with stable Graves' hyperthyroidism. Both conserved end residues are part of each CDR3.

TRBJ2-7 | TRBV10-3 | CAISEVIYEQYF
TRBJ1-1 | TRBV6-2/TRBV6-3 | CASSRQGHYTEAFF
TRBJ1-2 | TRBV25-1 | CASSYGDGYTF
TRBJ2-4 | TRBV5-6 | CASSLGAGLAKNIKYF
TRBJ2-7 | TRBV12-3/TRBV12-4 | CASSTNPGQGYEQYF
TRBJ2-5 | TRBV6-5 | CASGSTGGEETQYF
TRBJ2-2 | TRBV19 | CASSIGGHNSGHTGELFF
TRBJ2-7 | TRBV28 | CASSLSIGGRSYEQYF
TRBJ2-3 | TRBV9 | CASSVIGDTQYF
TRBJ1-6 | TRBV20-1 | CSAKRPSYNSPLHF
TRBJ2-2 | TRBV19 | CATSPGPGELFF
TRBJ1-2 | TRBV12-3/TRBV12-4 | CASRGQYGYTF
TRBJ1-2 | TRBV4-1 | CASSHGGQGKGLDGYTF
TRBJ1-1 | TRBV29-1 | CSVRSGTNTEAFF
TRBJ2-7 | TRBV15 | CATSRDLPATGGHEQYF
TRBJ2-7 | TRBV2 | CASRDLSYEQYF
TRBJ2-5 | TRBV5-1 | CASSLEVTQYF
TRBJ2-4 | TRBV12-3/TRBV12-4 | CASSFSTGRNIKYF
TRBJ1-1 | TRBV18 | CASSPDLNTEAFF
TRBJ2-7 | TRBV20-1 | CSADTGTGPYEQYF
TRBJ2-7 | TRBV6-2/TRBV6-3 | CASSQGLAGSEQYF
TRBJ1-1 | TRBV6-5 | CASSLLAQREAFF
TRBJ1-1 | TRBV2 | CASEQGRQWTEAFF
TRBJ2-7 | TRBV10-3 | CAIGGLAGLYEQYF
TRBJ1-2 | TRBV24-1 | CATSDFSGGGYTF
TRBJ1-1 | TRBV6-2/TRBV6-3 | CASSYSVQTTGLNTEAFF
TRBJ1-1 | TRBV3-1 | CASSGTGGSTEAFF
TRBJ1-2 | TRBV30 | CAWSLAGHYGYTF
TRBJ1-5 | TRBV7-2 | CASSLEGQRNQPQHF
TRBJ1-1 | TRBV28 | CASSLFFTGTGKRGTEAFF
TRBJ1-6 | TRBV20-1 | CSASRVPTLNSPLHF
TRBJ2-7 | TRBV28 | CASTPTPGLASNEQYF
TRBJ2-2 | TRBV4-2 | CASSQDRRDTGELFF
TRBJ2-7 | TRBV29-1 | CSAGTRDTYEQYF
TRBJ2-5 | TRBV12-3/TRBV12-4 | CASGLQGAGTQYF
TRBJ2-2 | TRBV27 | CASQGLAGAGTGELFF
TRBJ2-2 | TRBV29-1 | CSVLLAATGELFF
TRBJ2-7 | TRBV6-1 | CASSEAGEYEQYF
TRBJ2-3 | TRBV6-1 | CASSPPGSTQYF
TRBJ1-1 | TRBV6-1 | CASSAGSGEAFF
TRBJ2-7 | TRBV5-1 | CASSLRTSGAYEQYF
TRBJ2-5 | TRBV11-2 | CASSPDMGEETQYF
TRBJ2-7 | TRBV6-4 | CASSDRLAGEPGYEQYF
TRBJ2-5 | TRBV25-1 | CASSESKRHPPQQETQYF
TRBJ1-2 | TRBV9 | CASSVGSGGENYGYTF
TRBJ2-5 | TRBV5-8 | CASSLAGTSGKETQYF
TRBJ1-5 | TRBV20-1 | CSASGQGRFDSNQPQHF
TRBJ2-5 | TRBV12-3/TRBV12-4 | CASSLSGLAGDRQETQYF